The source of this T cell receptor (beta chain) is a study of blood T cells in healthy people across ages (dated by TCRdb to between 2015 and 2017). For the wider study: Template switching captured roughly one uniquely barcoded TCR beta cDNA molecule per two T cells in model experiments. Age-related changes in TCR beta repertoire diversity were measured in the study by deep sequencing normalized with unique cDNA molecular identifiers. Four age groups were formed from the donors: young (average 16 years), middle-aged (roughly 38), aged (under 70) and long-lived (less than 85). To avoid experimental bias, donors of different ages were spread randomly across the sequencing lanes. Using the same blood draw, the study looked at two additional independent replicas of 1 million unique cDNA reads for two donors, one aged 18 to 30 and the other aged 80 or older.

Broad study findings and their caveats: Conclusive comparison of naive and antigen-experienced compartments was prevented by the profiling of bulk unsorted PBMCs. Total diversity estimates from one million sequenced T cells were considered lower bounds and underestimates. The percentage of naive T cells measured by flow cytometry correlated strongly with observed TCR beta diversity. Compared with the aged group, more naive CD4+ T cells, fewer expanded clones and increased TCR diversity were shown by the long-lived group, suggesting age selection. Because the CMV infection status of the donors was unknown, age-related changes in expanded clonotypes may potentially have been confounded. As age increased, observed TCR beta diversity per million T cells dropped in a roughly linear way, and a significant reduction was already evident by age about 40.

From the cysteine up to the phenylalanine, the CDR3 has a length of 16 residues. Only the CDR3 DNA is retained, 48 bases long and in frame from the first base. CDR1 and CDR2 (LGHNA, YSLEER) derive from the germline V gene. V drops 0 bases and J drops 1 base, leaving 12 bases in between. A word on this clonotype: It lacks a known antigen. Base qualities are not recorded, but no much larger clone differs from it by a single base.

Donors were 35 to 40 systemically healthy Caucasian individuals from Russia aged roughly 6 to 90 years. Approximately 9.3 milliliters of peripheral blood were drawn from each donor into EDTA-treated Vacutainer tubes. PBMCs were isolated by Ficoll-Paque density-gradient centrifugation, with at least 7 million obtained per sample. Trizol reagent was used to extract total RNA from PBMCs, with at least 6 micrograms per sample. For every donor, an aliquot of PBMCs went through flow cytometry to measure the percentages of naive CD45RAhigh/CD27high T cells. The library was produced with 5' RACE. TCRdb names Illumina HiSeq 2500 as the instrument used. A second 7 to 11 cycle PCR used a sample-barcoded 5' primer and a J-beta primer mix. Each TCR beta cDNA molecule received a unique molecular identifier from a template-switch 5' adaptor carrying 12 random nucleotides. At least 2.5 million CDR3-containing paired-end reads were obtained from each sample. First-strand cDNA was synthesized from all RNA with the Mint cDNA synthesis kit, primed by a TRBC-specific oligonucleotide. After uracil-DNA glycosylase treatment, a first 18-cycle PCR used universal primers M1SS and BC2_uni_R on all cDNA. The paper's processing steps were these. Normalization of each sample was performed by random selection of 1 million high-quality reads, each carrying a distinct molecular identifier. Reads sharing molecular identifiers were discarded rather than binned into consensus sequences. MiTCR, with a Q25 quality threshold and the strictest error-elimination algorithm, was used for CDR3 identification, clonotype clustering and error correction. A nonparametric unseen species model with Euler transformation was used to estimate lower-bound total TCR beta diversity. Using fastp at Q25 and MiXCR, TCRdb reprocessed the public reads and kept productive beta chains. CDR3 protein sequences are deduplicated, and each keeps its most common genes and DNA. In this record, the V and J calls reflect TCRdb's handling and not the investigators' own analysis. Present in this sample are just over 800,000 distinct CDR3 sequences, about 59% of which were seen just once. The ten most abundant clones make up 28% of the sample.

Sample: blood. The rearrangement combines TRBV4-3 with TRBJ1-2; the D gene is possibly TRBD1, with 5 bases matching. This TCR was recovered from a man aged 25 to 40 in good health. The CDR3 region reads CASSQDLTVNNYGYTF. DNA sequence: TGCGCCAGCAGCCAAGATCTGACAGTGAATAACTATGGCTACACCTTC.